The rows below give T cell receptor beta chains drawn from one sample of a study of blood T cell repertoires in COVID-19. This table comes from immunoSEQ multiplex PCR, and its TCRdb copy is limited to in-frame clones, with some not included. The sample lists roughly 310,000 clones; approximately 88% were seen once. The sample taken for sequencing was peripheral blood. Receptors originate from a woman between 50 and 59 years old with active or convalescent COVID-19. Each CDR3 is given with its conserved first and last residue. The D gene is left open where the match is weak. Only some rows state a clone size, as once, few, many or a class for expanded clones.

>.|TRBV4-3|TRBJ2-2|.
TGCGCCAGCAGCCAAGGGGCCCCTAAGAGGGTCTCCGGGGAGCTGTTTTTT
CASSQGAPKRVSGELFF
>.|TRBV7-2|TRBJ1-4|TRBD1
TGTGCCAGCAGCTTGACAGGGGCTAATGAAAAACTGTTTTTT
CASSLTGANEKLFF
>.|TRBV21-1|TRBJ1-2|.
TGTGCCAGCAGCGCGACAGGAGTCGGGCCCACGTACACCTTC
CASSATGVGPTYTF
>.|TRBV6-2/TRBV6-3|TRBJ1-2|.
TGTGCCAGCAGCTTATATCCCCAGGGATCTGGCTACACCTTC
CASSLYPQGSGYTF
>.|TRBV4-3|TRBJ1-1|.
TGCGCCAGCAGCCAAGAACAGGGCACTGAAGCTTTCTTT
CASSQEQGTEAFF
>.|TRBV27|TRBJ1-5|.
TGTGCCAGCAGTTTATGGGCGAATCAGCCCCAGCATTTT
CASSLWANQPQHF
>.|TRBV4-1|TRBJ2-7|.
TGCGCCAGCAGCCAAGATCCCGGGAGCTACGAGCAGTACTTC
CASSQDPGSYEQYF
>.|TRBV11-2|TRBJ2-4|.
TGTGCCAGCAGCTTACAGGGGAACATTCAGTACTTC
CASSLQGNIQYF
>.|TRBV19|TRBJ1-1|.
TGTGCCAGTACCCAAGAGAGGGGGACTGAAGCTTTCTTT
CASTQERGTEAFF
>.|TRBV6-6|TRBJ2-3|.
TGTGCCAGCAGTACACAGGGTCACGGCACAGATACGCAGTATTTT
CASSTQGHGTDTQYF
>.|TRBV7-2|TRBJ2-5|.
TGTGCCAGCAGCTTAGACACGTCCCGAGAGACCCAGTACTTC
CASSLDTSRETQYF
>.|TRBV28|TRBJ2-3|TRBD2
TGTGCCAGCAGCCTACTAGCGGGAGTTTCAGATACGCAGTATTTT
CASSLLAGVSDTQYF
>.|TRBV5-5|TRBJ1-1|.
TGTGCCAGCAGCTTCCTCCGGGGTGGAAACACTGAAGCTTTCTTT
CASSFLRGGNTEAFF
>once|TRBV5-6|TRBJ1-2|.
TGTGCCAGCAGCTTGGTGGGGAGGGACATCCCTAACTATGGCTACACCTTC
CASSLVGRDIPNYGYTF
>.|TRBV19|TRBJ2-1|TRBD1
TGTGCCAGTAGTATCTCACAGGGGAACTCCTACAATGAGCAGTTCTTC
CASSISQGNSYNEQFF
>.|TRBV9|TRBJ2-3|.
TGTGCCAGCAGCGTAGCGAGAGCGACAGATACGCAGTATTTT
CASSVARATDTQYF
>.|TRBV30|TRBJ2-4|TRBD1
TGTGCCTGGAGTGCAGGGACAGGGGATTACATTCAGTACTTC
CAWSAGTGDYIQYF
>.|TRBV7-2|TRBJ2-6|.
TGTGCCAGCAGCCTCGGTCCGGGGGGCTCCGGGGCCAACGTCCTGACTTTC
CASSLGPGGSGANVLTF
>.|TRBV2|TRBJ1-1|.
TGTGCCAGCACCAGCCCCGAGGCTGGAGCTTTCTTT
CASTSPEAGAFF
>.|TRBV10-3|TRBJ1-4|TRBD1
TGTGCCTCAAGGACAGGGGGCTATGAAAAACTGTTTTTT
CASRTGGYEKLFF
>.|TRBV9|TRBJ2-5|.
TGTGCCAGCAGCGTCCGGGGGGCTCTCCAAGAGACCCAGTACTTC
CASSVRGALQETQYF
>few|TRBV5-1|TRBJ2-5|TRBD1
TGCGCCAGCAGCTCCCGGACAGGGGGCGGAGAGACCCAGTACTTC
CASSSRTGGGETQYF
>.|TRBV5-6|TRBJ1-1|.
TGTGCCAGCAGCTTGGAAGGGGAACGATCGGAAGCTTTCTTT
CASSLEGERSEAFF
>once|TRBV27|TRBJ1-5|.
TGTGCCAGCAGTTTGGTACAGGGTAGCAATCAGCCCCAGCATTTT
CASSLVQGSNQPQHF
>.|TRBV12-3/TRBV12-4|TRBJ2-3|.
TGTGCCAGCAGTTTAGACGCGAATACGCAGTATTTT
CASSLDANTQYF
>.|TRBV7-2|TRBJ2-1|TRBD2
TGTGCCAGCAGCCCGTCCCCGGGACTAGGGCTCAATGAGCAGTTCTTC
CASSPSPGLGLNEQFF
>once|TRBV4-3|TRBJ1-4|TRBD1
TGCGCCAGCAGCCAGGAGACAGGGCTGAATGAAAAACTGTTTTTT
CASSQETGLNEKLFF
>.|TRBV4-1|TRBJ2-7|.
TGCGCCAGCAGCCGGATTAAATCGGGTATTGACCTCTCCTACGAGCAGTACTTC
CASSRIKSGIDLSYEQYF
>.|TRBV5-4|TRBJ2-5|TRBD2
TGTGCCAGCAGCTTTGGACTAGCGGGGCCCCAAGAGACCCAGTACTTC
CASSFGLAGPQETQYF
>.|TRBV3-1/TRBV3-2|TRBJ2-1|TRBD2
TGTGCCAGCAGCCAAGTAGCGGGAGATACCTACAATGAGCAGTTCTTC
CASSQVAGDTYNEQFF
>.|TRBV6-5|TRBJ1-2|.
TGTGCCAGCATAGGGGAGGGGAGTGGCTACACCTTC
CASIGEGSGYTF
>.|TRBV27|TRBJ2-1|TRBD2
TGTGCCAGCAGTTTGAGACTAGCGGTTTACAATGAGCAGTTCTTC
CASSLRLAVYNEQFF
>few|TRBV7-3|TRBJ2-1|TRBD2
TGTGCCAGCAGCTCCACCCGTAGTAGCGGGGGGGGATACAATGAGCAGTTCTTC
CASSSTRSSGGGYNEQFF
>.|TRBV7-2|TRBJ2-5|.
TGTGCCAGCAGCCCTGTGGGGCGCAGGGGTGGTGAGACCCAGTACTTC
CASSPVGRRGGETQYF
>.|TRBV7-9|TRBJ1-1|.
TGTGCCAGCAGGTCCGACGTGAGGCTAACGGGGAACACTGAAGCTTTCTTT
CASRSDVRLTGNTEAFF
>once|TRBV5-1|TRBJ2-2|.
TGCGCCAGCACGCCAGGCTGGGACACCGGGGAGCTGTTTTTT
CASTPGWDTGELFF
>.|TRBV28|TRBJ2-1|TRBD2
TGTGCCAGCGGGGCTAGCGGAAAAAGCTCCTACAATGAGCAGTTCTTC
CASGASGKSSYNEQFF
>.|TRBV7-2|TRBJ2-3|TRBD2
TGTGCCAGCAGCTTCCAATGGGCGGGAGGAGGAGATACGCAGTATTTT
CASSFQWAGGGDTQYF
>.|TRBV3-1/TRBV3-2|TRBJ1-1|TRBD1
TGTGCCAGCAGCCAGGGCGACAGGGATTCTTTCTTT
CASSQGDRDSFF
>few|TRBV2|TRBJ1-1|TRBD1
TGTGCCAGCAGGATAAGACAGGGCGTAAGCACTGAAGCTTTCTTT
CASRIRQGVSTEAFF
>.|TRBV6-1|TRBJ1-4|.
TGTGCCAGCAGTGACGGACAGACAGTTGAAAAACTGTTTTTT
CASSDGQTVEKLFF
>.|TRBV12-5|TRBJ2-7|TRBD2
TGTGCTAGTGGTACCGGGACTAGCTACGAGCAGTACTTC
CASGTGTSYEQYF
>.|TRBV2|TRBJ1-1|.
TGTGCCAGCAGTGAAGGGGTCAGGGTTACGTTCTTT
CASSEGVRVTFF
>.|TRBV3-1/TRBV3-2|TRBJ1-1|TRBD1
TGTGCCAGCAGCCAACCGGGACAGGTAGAAGGAGCTTTCTTT
CASSQPGQVEGAFF
>.|TRBV3-1/TRBV3-2|TRBJ2-7|.
TGTGCCAGCAGCCATTCCGTGGGAGTAGCCTACGAGCAGTACTTC
CASSHSVGVAYEQYF
>.|TRBV19|TRBJ2-1|TRBD1
TGTGCCAGTAGTATATCAGGGACAGGGAACAATGAGCAGTTCTTC
CASSISGTGNNEQFF
>.|TRBV9|TRBJ1-2|.
TGTGCCAGCAGCGTAGTTTCGGATTTTGCCAGGTATGGCTACACCTTC
CASSVVSDFARYGYTF
>.|TRBV24-1|TRBJ1-3|TRBD1
TGTGCCACACAGGGGTCCGGAAACACCATATATTTT
CATQGSGNTIYF
>.|TRBV19|TRBJ2-4|TRBD1
TGTGCCAGTAGTTGGGGGACAGGGGGCCCGTACTTC
CASSWGTGGPYF
>.|TRBV27|TRBJ2-7|TRBD1
TGTGCCAGCAGTTTATCGTTCCGGACAGGGGCCTACGAGCAGTACTTC
CASSLSFRTGAYEQYF
>.|TRBV18|TRBJ1-6|TRBD1
TGTGCCAGCTCACCAACCGGGACAGGGCTTCTGACCCTCCACTTT
CASSPTGTGLLTLHF
>.|TRBV28|TRBJ1-1|TRBD1
TGTGCCAGCAGTTTCGTGGGGACAGGGCCCGCTTTCTTT
CASSFVGTGPAFF
>.|TRBV15|TRBJ2-5|.
TGTGCCACCAGCAGAGCTCCCATCAGGGAGACCCAGTACTTC
CATSRAPIRETQYF
>.|TRBV19|TRBJ1-2|.
TGTGCCAGTAGTCCCGGACAAGACTTCTATGGCTACACCTTC
CASSPGQDFYGYTF
>.|TRBV19|TRBJ1-5|.
TGTGCCAGTAGTATAGAGGTAAGCCAGCCCCAGCATTTT
CASSIEVSQPQHF
>.|TRBV7-9|TRBJ2-6|.
TGTGCCAGCAGCTTCGGGGACTTCGGGGCCAACGTCCTGACTTTC
CASSFGDFGANVLTF
>.|TRBV13|TRBJ1-2|TRBD1
TGTGCCAGCAGCTTAGCCATGGACAGGGATGGCTACACCTTC
CASSLAMDRDGYTF
>.|TRBV4-2|TRBJ2-7|.
TGTGCCAGCAGCCAAGAATCAGGGGGGACCCTATACGAGCAGTACTTC
CASSQESGGTLYEQYF
>.|TRBV7-2|TRBJ1-1|.
TGTGCCAGCAGCTTGCAGGGAGGGAACACTGAAGCTTTCTTT
CASSLQGGNTEAFF